This is a list of T cell receptor beta chains from one sample in a study of T cells in Graves' hyperthyroidism and ophthalmopathy. One entry per CDR3 protein, called by TCRdb with MiXCR from the multiplex PCR reads. The sample consists of a few hundred thousand distinct CDR3 sequences, 16% of them appearing once. The material sequenced was blood. These receptors were obtained from a woman between 40 and 50 years old with Graves' ophthalmopathy. Each CDR3 is given with its conserved first and last residue. Each record gives: clone size, V gene, D gene, J gene, CDR3 protein, CDR3 DNA. A D gene is named only where the DNA matches it firmly. Rows may omit the clone size; those that give it use once, few, many or a size class.

-	TRBV29-1	-	TRBJ2-5	CSVETGRYQETQYF	TGCAGCGTTGAAACCGGCAGGTACCAAGAGACCCAGTACTTC
many	TRBV6-6	TRBD1	TRBJ2-5	CASSYPGTGTETQYF	TGTGCCAGCAGTTACCCGGGGACAGGGACGGAGACCCAGTACTTC
many	TRBV6-1	-	TRBJ2-4	CASRDRGHIQYF	TGTGCCAGCAGAGACAGAGGACACATTCAGTACTTC
-	TRBV29-1	-	TRBJ1-1	CSTGEGGAFF	TGCAGCACCGGGGAGGGGGGAGCTTTCTTT
many	TRBV4-1	-	TRBJ2-3	CASSQTPGQPSTDTQYF	TGCGCCAGCAGCCAAACCCCGGGACAACCTAGCACAGATACGCAGTATTTT
few	TRBV6-2/TRBV6-3	TRBD2	TRBJ2-3	CASSYVLAGGLHTDTQYF	TGTGCCAGCAGTTACGTCCTAGCGGGGGGCTTACATACAGATACGCAGTATTTT
-	TRBV5-1	-	TRBJ2-5	CASSLAPKMETQYF	TGCGCCAGCAGCTTGGCCCCAAAGATGGAGACCCAGTACTTC
-	TRBV10-3	-	TRBJ2-7	CATKDPIDSYYEQYF	TGTGCCACCAAAGACCCTATAGATTCTTATTACGAGCAGTACTTC
many	TRBV6-1	-	TRBJ1-2	CASIERGSTYGYTF	TGTGCCAGCATCGAACGGGGCTCAACCTATGGCTACACCTTC
few	TRBV27	-	TRBJ1-1	CASSLGQSMNTEAFF	TGTGCCAGCAGTTTGGGGCAGAGCATGAACACTGAAGCTTTCTTT
few	TRBV6-2/TRBV6-3	-	TRBJ2-5	CASSYPGSGPQETQYF	TGTGCCAGCAGTTACCCGGGCAGCGGGCCGCAAGAGACCCAGTACTTC
many	TRBV15	-	TRBJ2-7	CATSRGSSYEQYF	TGTGCCACCAGCAGGGGAAGCTCCTACGAGCAGTACTTC
-	TRBV7-3	TRBD1	TRBJ2-2	CASSLRQGAVGELFF	TGTGCCAGCAGCTTAAGACAGGGGGCTGTCGGGGAGCTGTTTTTT
-	TRBV6-1	TRBD2	TRBJ2-3	CASRTPVAGVNTDTQYF	TGTGCCAGCAGGACTCCCGTAGCGGGGGTAAACACAGATACGCAGTATTTT
many	TRBV28	TRBD1	TRBJ1-2	CASSAQGAAPSRERYTF	TGTGCCAGCAGCGCCCAGGGGGCTGCCCCAAGTCGCGAACGCTACACCTTC
-	TRBV6-5	-	TRBJ1-2	CASSYPPRGLYGYTF	TGTGCCAGCAGTTACCCACCTCGGGGGCTGTATGGCTACACCTTC
-	TRBV12-3/TRBV12-4	-	TRBJ1-1	CASSRTLKNAEAFF	TGTGCCAGCAGTCGGACACTAAAAAACGCTGAAGCTTTCTTT
-	TRBV29-1	-	TRBJ2-1	CSAREVGEEQFF	TGCAGCGCAAGAGAGGTTGGGGAAGAGCAGTTCTTC
-	TRBV12-3/TRBV12-4	TRBD2	TRBJ2-4	CASSWEGRGIQYF	TGTGCCAGCAGCTGGGAGGGCCGCGGCATTCAGTACTTC
-	TRBV3-1	-	TRBJ1-6	CASSQGGGKLNSPLHF	TGTGCCAGCAGCCAAGGAGGGGGGAAGCTTAATTCACCCCTCCACTTT
-	TRBV28	-	TRBJ2-3	CASSFLAGDTQYF	TGTGCCAGCAGTTTTTTGGCGGGAGATACGCAGTATTTT
-	TRBV3-1	TRBD1	TRBJ2-6	CASTPGQISGANVLTF	TGTGCCAGCACGCCGGGACAGATATCTGGGGCCAACGTCCTGACTTTC
few	TRBV2	TRBD1	TRBJ2-1	CASSGQGPIYNEQFF	TGTGCCAGCAGTGGACAGGGTCCAATCTACAATGAGCAGTTCTTC
-	TRBV5-1	-	TRBJ2-1	CASSLDARGPMTYNEQFF	TGCGCCAGCAGCTTGGACGCTCGAGGGCCCATGACTTACAATGAGCAGTTCTTC
-	TRBV20-1	-	TRBJ1-6	CSARDQQELNSPLHF	TGCAGTGCTAGAGATCAGCAGGAATTAAATTCACCCCTCCACTTT
-	TRBV5-1	-	TRBJ2-4	CASSLGQVLAKNIQYF	TGCGCCAGCAGCTTGGGGCAGGTCCTAGCCAAAAACATTCAGTACTTC
few	TRBV9	-	TRBJ1-2	CASSSRGNNYGYTF	TGTGCCAGCAGCTCCCGCGGAAATAACTATGGCTACACCTTC